The 14 T cell receptor beta chains reported below all come from one sample, sequenced in a study of beta chain features in type 1 diabetes. General study findings and limits: Shorter TCRB CDR3s, moderately but significantly so, marked every one of the four CD4+ subsets in Type 1 diabetes patients.

Antigen specificity for these receptors is unknown. Investigators reverse transcribed all isolated RNA, so they sequenced expressed TCRB transcripts. Data came from immunoSEQ multiplex PCR; TCRdb stores just in-frame clones and leaves some out. The sample lists 300,000 or so clones; around an eighth were seen once. The specimen sequenced was naive CD4+ T cells from blood. The source of these receptors is a woman between 18 and 30 years old with type 1 diabetes.

This clone has just a few counts. The CDR3 reads CASSLEASGRPYF. DNA for the CDR3: TGTGCCAGCAGCTTAGAGGCCTCAGGTCGTCCGTACTTC. The rearrangement uses TRBV7-2 and TRBJ2-7; no clear D. This CDR3 is built from 13 residues. Trimming shortened V by 1 base and J by 12 bases, and 16 bases separated the two germline ends. CDR1 is SGHTA and CDR2 is FQGNSA in the germline V gene.

Turning to this clone: Other DNA sequences in the same sample also yield this CDR3. The V call is TRBV5-1, the J call TRBJ2-7, with TRBD1 identical over 9 bases. The CDR3 has 14 amino acids. V was clipped by 0 bases and J by 2 bases; unmatched bases: 0. Per the germline V gene, CDR1 is SGHRS and CDR2 is YFSETQ. The CDR3 sequence: CASSLGQGAYEQYF. CDR3 DNA: TGCGCCAGCAGCTTGGGACAGGGGGCCTACGAGCAGTACTTC.

In this sample, this clone turned up a few times. The chain combines TRBV9 with TRBJ2-2; 8 nucleotides align to TRBD2. Germline V CDR1 and CDR2: SGDLS, YYNGEE. V shed 6 bases, J shed 1 base, and the junction held 5 bases outside the gene matches. The CDR3 length is 15 residues. The CDR3 nucleotides are TGTGCCAGCACGGACGGGGGGGTGAACACCGGGGAGCTGTTTTTT. As protein: CASTDGGVNTGELFF.

This clone was counted between two and nine times. The chain carries TRBV10-3 and TRBJ2-1, with 8 bases lining up with TRBD2. Trimming removed 6 bases from V and 7 bases from J; junction bases left unmatched: 8. The germline CDR1 and CDR2 sequences are ENHRY and SYGVKD. The CDR3 length is 14 residues. In DNA form, the CDR3 reads TGTGCCATCAGAAACGGGACTAGTTCAAATGAGCAGTTCTTC. Protein: CAIRNGTSSNEQFF.

This clone was picked up a small number of times. The J gene is TRBJ2-1, the V gene TRBV19, with D perhaps matching TRBD1 (6 bases). Germline CDR1 and CDR2: LNHDA and SQIVND (reference sequence). This CDR3 contains 14 residues. The V end was cut by 7 bases, the J end by 8 bases, with 18 bases between. CDR3 nucleotide sequence: TGTGCCAGTAAGGTCAGGGGAATTTCGGATGAGCAGTTCTTC. It encodes CASKVRGISDEQFF.

V and J are TRBV4-3 and TRBJ2-3; 9 bases are a match to TRBD2. After removal of 3 bases from V and 6 bases from J, the junction contained 13 bases not matched to a gene. CDR1 is LGHNA and CDR2 is YSLEER in the germline V gene. The CDR3 length is 17 residues. CDR3 sequence (DNA): TGCGCCAGCAGCCATCACAATAGCGGGAGCAGTGCCGATACGCAGTATTTT. It translates to CASSHHNSGSSADTQYF.

J is TRBJ2-1 and V is TRBV7-9, with TRBD2 matching over 9 bases. The germline V gene encodes CDR1 SEHNR and CDR2 FQNEAQ (reference sequence). Trimming cost V 1 base and J 15 bases; bases outside gene matches: 4. The length of the CDR3 is 12 residues. The CDR3, as DNA: TGTGCCAGCAGCTTAGTAGCGGGAGTGCTGTTCTTC. This gives the protein CASSLVAGVLFF. Drawing the rest from reference TRBV7-9 and TRBJ2-1, the complete variable domain is DTGVSQNPRHKITKRGQNVTFRCDPISEHNRLYWYRQTLGQGPEFLTYFQNEAQLEKSRLLSDRFSAERPKGSFSTLEIQRTEQGDSAMYLCASSLVAGVLFFGPGTRLTVL.

This clone was recorded a few times. J is TRBJ1-1 and V is TRBV18; possibly TRBD1 for D (6 bases). There are 17 residues in the CDR3. Trimming left V 3 bases short and J 2 bases short, with 19 bases between. Per the germline V gene, CDR1 is KGHSH and CDR2 is LQKENI. The CDR3 region has the DNA TGTGCCAGCTCACCGCTCTTAATGAGAGGGACAAACACTGAAGCTTTCTTT. Translation: CASSPLLMRGTNTEAFF.

The chain recombines TRBV5-4 with TRBJ2-1; TRBD2 matches at 7 bases. The CDR3 consists of 15 residues. V shed 0 bases and J 6 bases; nucleotides not matched to a gene: 6. The V gene's germline CDR1 is SGHNT and CDR2 YYREEE (reference sequence). CDR3 sequence (DNA): TGTGCCAGCAGCTTGGTGGCGGGAGCGGGCAATGAGCAGTTCTTC. Translating it yields CASSLVAGAGNEQFF.

This clone was detected many times. J is TRBJ2-1 and V is TRBV4-2; the match to TRBD2 covers 7 bases. The germline CDR1 and CDR2 sequences are LGHNA and YNFKEQ. The CDR3 is 14 amino acids. The ends lost 4 bases at V and 10 bases at J; junction bases unmatched: 10. The CDR3 DNA sequence: TGTGCCAGCAGCCCCAGAACCTTGGGAGGGGAGCAGTTCTTC. It specifies CASSPRTLGGEQFF.

This clone showed up just a few times. This rearrangement joins TRBV30 to TRBJ1-5, with 11 bases lining up with TRBD1. The CDR3 length is 14 residues. CDR1 is GTSNPN and CDR2 is SVGIG in the germline V gene (reference sequence). Trimming removed 2 bases from V and 6 bases from J; junction bases left unmatched: 3. The CDR3 nucleotides read TGTGCCTGGAGTTCGGGACAGGGGGGTCAGCCCCAGCATTTT. This sequence encodes CAWSSGQGGQPQHF.

This clone occurred a few times. The gene calls are TRBV28 and TRBJ1-4; the match to TRBD1 covers 9 bases. Per germline, CDR1 MDHEN and CDR2 SYDVKM. The CDR3 consists of 15 residues. Trimming removed 4 bases from V and 7 bases from J; junction bases left unmatched: 7. CDR3 amino acids: CASSSLDRGAEKLFF. The CDR3 nucleotides are TGTGCCAGCAGTTCCCTTGACAGGGGGGCTGAAAAACTGTTTTTT.

The rearrangement joins TRBV11-3 to TRBJ1-1; TRBD1 might be the D (6 bases). Germline assignment: CDR1 SGHNT and CDR2 YENEEA. The CDR3 totals 15 residues. V lost 6 bases to trimming and J lost 1 base, with 15 bases between them. CDR3 region: CASRTPTGSNTEAFF. CDR3 bases: TGTGCCAGCAGAACACCGACAGGCTCGAACACTGAAGCTTTCTTT.

V is TRBV30 and J is TRBJ1-1; tentatively, D is TRBD1 (6 bases). CDR3 size: 14 residues. Trimming shortened V by 1 base and J by 1 base, and 10 bases separated the two germline ends. Germline V gene sequence: CDR1 GTSNPN, CDR2 SVGIG (reference sequence). CDR3 coding DNA: TGTGCCTGGAGTGATCACAGGGCGAACACTGAAGCTTTCTTT. It specifies CAWSDHRANTEAFF.